This TCR beta chain was sequenced in a study of CD8+ T cells in alopecia areata. Whole-study context: Each recipient was an approximately 6-10-week-old female C3H/HeJ mouse given skin from an approximately 6-13-month-old C3H/HeJ donor with spontaneous alopecia. Study-wide findings and caveats: Higher clonality and more expanded CD8+ clones appeared in lesional than normal scalp. Among the cells sequenced in scalp samples are also the resident alphabeta T cells of normal skin.

The V gene's germline CDR1 is SGHSN and CDR2 HYEKVE. Trimming removed 1 base from V and 4 bases from J; junction bases left unmatched: 4. The length of the CDR3 is 14 residues. Cells from pooled cutaneous lymph nodes were sorted by CD4, CD8alpha, NKG2D, NKG2ACE and other markers. This clone has a handful of counts. Antigen specificity is unknown. Genes and germline are mouse. The CDR3 end falls 4 residues outside the read, so it is completed with the germline J gene. The same CDR3 also results from other DNA sequences found in this sample. Extraction and reverse transcription of RNA yielded cDNA as the sequencing template. The assay was immunoSEQ multiplex PCR, and TCRdb's table has in-frame clones only and misses some. Observed in the sample are around 290,000 clones, none of them singletons.

J is TRBJ1-2 and V is TRBV12-1; 8 bases map to TRBD1. The receptor was isolated from a C3H/HeJ mouse with alopecia areata. As its MHC haplotype, the strain has H2-k. Sequencing was carried out using CD4+ T cells sorted from a lymph node. Here the CDR3 reads CASSLTGGGSDYTF. Incomplete CDR3 DNA: TGTGCCAGCTCTCTTACAGGGGGAGGCTCC.